The 14 T cell receptor beta chains below all came from one sample that was sequenced in a study of T-cell reconstitution after alpha-beta-depleted transplantation in children (dated by TCRdb to the mid-2010s). Libraries were made using PCR. Sequencing was carried out with an Illumina HiSeq 2500. Molecular barcoding was employed in the preparation of TCR libraries, with unique molecular identifiers being used to normalize TCRbeta repertoire quantification. TCRdb reprocessing: public reads trimmed at Q25 with fastp, clones called with MiXCR, in-frame beta chains kept. Rows are combined by CDR3 protein, so each entry shows the most common genes and DNA. The sample yields over 550,000 distinct CDR3 sequences; about 10% were counted once. The ten largest clones take up around 4% of the sample. The sequencing used PBMCs from the stem cell graft donor, collected from the stem cell graft. The receptors come from a human donor who donated a stem cell graft to a child with acute myeloid leukemia.

The chain couples TRBV7-2 to TRBJ2-7; the D is unclear. The CDR3 covers 13 residues. Germline CDR1 and CDR2: SGHTA and FQGNSA. V dropped 1 base and J dropped 2 bases, with 6 bases sitting between them. CDR3 coding DNA: TGTGCCAGCAGCTTAGTCTACCCCTACGAGCAGTACTTC. This gives the protein CASSLVYPYEQYF.

The CDR3 sequence is CASSLAGGGPPQETQYF. The DNA of the CDR3 is TGTGCCAGCAGTCTAGCGGGAGGGGGCCCACCGCAAGAGACCCAGTACTTC. The chain is built from TRBV7-2 and TRBJ2-5, with 12 bases lining up with TRBD2. The trim removed 6 bases at V and 2 bases at J, leaving 10 bases unmatched. The germline gives CDR1 SGHTA, CDR2 FQGNSA. The CDR3 is made up of 17 amino acids.

The chain links TRBV30 to TRBJ2-1; D unresolved. The CDR3 loop spans 12 amino acids. V was cut by 5 bases and J by 1 base, with 6 bases left in between. CDR1 and CDR2 (germline): GTSNPN, SVGIG (reference sequence). The CDR3: CAWALSYNEQFF. The CDR3 bases are TGTGCCTGGGCCTTATCCTACAATGAGCAGTTCTTC.

This clonotype has at least ten counts. V gene TRBV28 combines with J gene TRBJ1-3; D gene uncertain. Per germline, CDR1 MDHEN and CDR2 SYDVKM. The CDR3 loop spans 15 amino acids. The V and J ends lost 7 bases and 0 bases respectively, with 13 bases between them. The chain's CDR3 is CASTFNPSSGNTIYF. In nucleotides, the CDR3 is TGTGCCAGCACTTTTAACCCGAGCTCTGGAAACACCATATATTTT.

This clonotype was recorded many times. The rearrangement joins TRBV6-1 to TRBJ2-5; possibly TRBD1 for D (5 bases). CDR1 is MNHNS, CDR2 SASEGT, per germline. V lost 7 bases, J lost 5 bases, and 17 bases lay in between. The CDR3 runs 14 residues. CDR3 amino acids: CASTKGSLGETQYF. The CDR3 nucleotides read TGTGCCAGCACCAAGGGGTCTCTCGGGGAGACCCAGTACTTC.

The chain carries TRBV7-9 and TRBJ2-5; 8 bases map to TRBD2. The CDR3 covers 17 residues. After removal of 3 bases from V and 1 base from J, the junction contained 10 bases not matched to a gene. The germline CDR1 and CDR2 sequences are SEHNR and FQNEAQ (reference sequence). The CDR3 region is CASSFMSSGLLQETQYF. CDR3 in DNA: TGTGCCAGCAGCTTTATGTCTAGCGGGCTCCTCCAAGAGACCCAGTACTTC.

This clonotype showed up just a few times. The chain links TRBV25-1 to TRBJ1-4, with TRBD1 matching over 9 bases. Germline CDR1 MGHDK, CDR2 SYGVNS. Losses at the gene ends were 3 bases for V and 8 bases for J; bases not matched to a gene: 13. The CDR3 length is 17 residues. CDR3 loop: CASSDGTGTPVREKLFF. The CDR3 bases are TGTGCCAGCAGTGATGGGACAGGGACCCCGGTTAGGGAAAAACTGTTTTTT.

In this sample, this clonotype turned up many times. V gene TRBV27 combines with J gene TRBJ2-1, with 7 bases lining up with TRBD2. The ends lost 5 bases at V and 6 bases at J; junction bases unmatched: 13. Germline V lookup: CDR1 MNHEY, CDR2 SMNVEV (reference sequence). The CDR3 extends over 16 amino acids. The CDR3 region is CASSAAGAGVRNEQFF. CDR3 nucleotides: TGTGCCAGCAGTGCCGCGGGTGCGGGAGTACGCAATGAGCAGTTCTTC.

This clonotype was observed a handful of times. This chain connects TRBV6-4 to TRBJ2-4, with unresolved D. The CDR3 sequence is 18 residues long. V lost 3 bases to trimming and J lost 1 base, with 19 bases between them. CDR1 and CDR2 from the germline V gene are MRHNA and SNTAGT. CDR3 residues: CASSESNWVERAKNIQYF. The DNA of the CDR3 is TGTGCCAGCAGTGAGTCTAACTGGGTGGAGAGGGCCAAAAACATTCAGTACTTC.

A remark on this clonotype: A junction end diverges from the germline sequence, so it may reflect a read error. This rearrangement joins TRBV6-2 or TRBV6-3 to TRBJ1-2; no clear D gene. This CDR3 spans 14 amino acids. Germline V gene sequence: CDR1 MNHEY, CDR2 SVGEGT. The CDR3 bases are TGTGCCAGCAGTGACTCCGGCACCATCTATGGCTACACCTTC. Translated, it gives CASSDSGTIYGYTF.

The table lists this clonotype with many counts. The chain carries TRBV28 and TRBJ2-7; D unclear. Germline values: CDR1 MDHEN, CDR2 SYDVKM. This CDR3 comprises 13 residues. With 9 bases removed from V and 1 base from J, the gap between germline ends came to 13 bases. The CDR3 loop is CASHPTESYEQYF. Written as DNA, the CDR3 is TGTGCCAGTCATCCTACAGAATCCTACGAGCAGTACTTC.

The chain couples TRBV12-3 or TRBV12-4 to TRBJ2-2; TRBD2 matches at 11 bases. The CDR3 runs to 14 residues. Unmatched junction bases numbered 0, after V lost 3 bases and J lost 6 bases. CDR3 bases: TGTGCCAGCAGTTTGGGACTAGCGGCCGGGGAGCTGTTTTTT. Its protein is CASSLGLAAGELFF.

The chain joins TRBV7-6 to TRBJ2-3; 8 bases are shared with TRBD2. CDR1 is SGHVS, CDR2 FNYEAQ, per germline. V was clipped by 3 bases and J by 5 bases; unmatched bases: 13. The CDR3 is made up of 17 amino acids. The CDR3 coding sequence is TGTGCCAGCAGCTTCGCCCCTAGCGGGCGAAGAGAAGATACGCAGTATTTT. Its translation is CASSFAPSGRREDTQYF.

This chain uses TRBV5-1 with TRBJ2-3; D call uncertain. CDR3 size: 16 residues. CDR1 is SGHRS, CDR2 YFSETQ, per germline. The V end lost 0 bases, the J end lost 0 bases, and 11 bases lay between the germline ends. CDR3 sequence reads: CASSLALVSSTDTQYF. CDR3 nucleotides: TGCGCCAGCAGCTTGGCCCTGGTATCTAGCACAGATACGCAGTATTTT.